This T cell receptor (beta chain) was recovered during a study of beta chain features in type 1 diabetes. Every isolated RNA sample was fully reverse transcribed, so sequencing captured expressed TCRB transcripts. Clones were sequenced by immunoSEQ multiplex PCR, and TCRdb holds only the in-frame ones, with some missing. Of 130,000 or so clones listed, roughly 9.3% were seen once; the top ten hold 0.65%. V shed 11 bases and J shed 10 bases, with 15 bases lying between them. The germline gives CDR1 MNHEY, CDR2 SVGAGI. CDR3 length: 12 residues. This clone was found a few times. This clonotype was obtained from a middle-aged woman in good health. This sequence joins TRBV6-5 and TRBJ1-6; a weak D match, TRBD1 (5 bases). Sequencing input: central memory CD4+ T cells from blood. The DNA for the CDR3 is TGTGCCGCGGGGGGTCTGGGATCACCCCTCCACTTT. It specifies CAAGGLGSPLHF.